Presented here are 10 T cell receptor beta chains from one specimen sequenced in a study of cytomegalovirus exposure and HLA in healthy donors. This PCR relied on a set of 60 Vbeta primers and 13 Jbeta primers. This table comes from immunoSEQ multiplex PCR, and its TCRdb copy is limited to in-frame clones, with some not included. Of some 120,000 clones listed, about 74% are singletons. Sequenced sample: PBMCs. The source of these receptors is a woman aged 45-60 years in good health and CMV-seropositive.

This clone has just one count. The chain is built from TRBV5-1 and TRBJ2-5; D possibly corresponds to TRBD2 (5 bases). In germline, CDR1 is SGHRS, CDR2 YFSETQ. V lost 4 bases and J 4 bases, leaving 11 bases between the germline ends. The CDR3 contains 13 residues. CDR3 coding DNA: TGCGCCAGCAGCCCCGGACTCCGAGAGACCCAGTACTTC. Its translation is CASSPGLRETQYF.

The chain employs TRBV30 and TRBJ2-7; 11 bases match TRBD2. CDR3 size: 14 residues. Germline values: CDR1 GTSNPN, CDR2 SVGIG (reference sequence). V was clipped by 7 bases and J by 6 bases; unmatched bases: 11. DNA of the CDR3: TGTGCCTCCGGGACTAGCGGTGGTCTGGGCGAGCAGTACTTC. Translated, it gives CASGTSGGLGEQYF.

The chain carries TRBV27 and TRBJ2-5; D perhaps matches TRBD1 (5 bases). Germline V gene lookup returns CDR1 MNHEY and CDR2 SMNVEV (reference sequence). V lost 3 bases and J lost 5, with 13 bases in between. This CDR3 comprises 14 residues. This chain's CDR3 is CASSFAGPGETQYF. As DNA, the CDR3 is TGTGCCAGCAGTTTTGCAGGGCCAGGGGAGACCCAGTACTTC.

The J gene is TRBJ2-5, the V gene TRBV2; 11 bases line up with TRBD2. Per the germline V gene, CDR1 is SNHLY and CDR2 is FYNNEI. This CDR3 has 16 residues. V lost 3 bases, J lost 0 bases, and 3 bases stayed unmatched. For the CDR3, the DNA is TGTGCCAGCAGTGATTTGGGACTAGCGGACCAAGAGACCCAGTACTTC. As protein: CASSDLGLADQETQYF.

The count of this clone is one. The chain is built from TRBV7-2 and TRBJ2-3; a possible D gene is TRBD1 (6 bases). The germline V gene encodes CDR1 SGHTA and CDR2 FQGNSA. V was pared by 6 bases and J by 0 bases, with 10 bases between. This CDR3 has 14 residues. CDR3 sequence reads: CASRRDISTDTQYF. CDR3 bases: TGTGCCAGCAGACGGGACATTAGCACAGATACGCAGTATTTT.

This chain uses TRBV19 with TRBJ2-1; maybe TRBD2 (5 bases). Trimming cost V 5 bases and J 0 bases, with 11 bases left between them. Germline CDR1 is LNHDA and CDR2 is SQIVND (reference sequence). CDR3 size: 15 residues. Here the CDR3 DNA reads TGTGCCAGTAGTGGACGGGGAAGCTCCTACAATGAGCAGTTCTTC. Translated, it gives CASSGRGSSYNEQFF.

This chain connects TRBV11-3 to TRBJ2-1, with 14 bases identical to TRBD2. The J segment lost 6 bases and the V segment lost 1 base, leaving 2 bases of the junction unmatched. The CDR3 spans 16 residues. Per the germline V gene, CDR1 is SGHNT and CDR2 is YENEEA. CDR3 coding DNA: TGTGCCAGCAGCTTAGGACTAGCGGGGGGGCGCAATGAGCAGTTCTTC. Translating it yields CASSLGLAGGRNEQFF.

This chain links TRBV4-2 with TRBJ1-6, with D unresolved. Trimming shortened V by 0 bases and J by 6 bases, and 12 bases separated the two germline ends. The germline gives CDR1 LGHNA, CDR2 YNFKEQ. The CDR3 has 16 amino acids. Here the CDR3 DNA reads TGTGCCAGCAGCCAAGAGGGCGGGCAGGTTAATTCACCCCTCCACTTT. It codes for CASSQEGGQVNSPLHF.

The CDR3 region has the DNA TGCGCCAGCAGCCCGTCGTCAGGGGGTGGGTACGAGCAGTACTTC. Protein sequence: CASSPSSGGGYEQYF. This sequence joins TRBV5-1 and TRBJ2-7, with TRBD1 identical over 7 bases. V shed 4 bases and J 4 bases; nucleotides not matched to a gene: 11. Per the germline V gene, CDR1 is SGHRS and CDR2 is YFSETQ. The CDR3 is 15 residues long.

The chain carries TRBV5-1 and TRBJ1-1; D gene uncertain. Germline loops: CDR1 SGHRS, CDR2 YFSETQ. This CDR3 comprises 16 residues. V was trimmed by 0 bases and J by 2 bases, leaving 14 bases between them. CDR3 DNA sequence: TGCGCCAGCAGCTTGGAGCCAGGCGCCGTAAACACTGAAGCTTTCTTT. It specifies CASSLEPGAVNTEAFF.